This T cell receptor beta chain was found in a study of regulatory T cells in long-lasting Graves disease. Study background: With positive TSH receptor antibodies and over 5 years of antithyroid drugs, Graves' disease was considered persistent.

Overall study findings and caveats: There was favoring of TRBV28, TRBJ1-2 and TRBJ2-5 in persistent disease.

Time point described: persistent/refractory GD, antithyroid drugs over 5 years with positive TRAb. Isolated PBMC RNA provided the starting material for the TCR library. V gave up 6 bases and J gave up 1 base, with 9 bases separating them. Germline lookup yields CDR1 ENHRY and CDR2 SYGVKD. This CDR3 contains 14 residues. As for this clonotype: Its antigen is unknown.

TCR beta libraries were built with iRepertoire HTBI primers and Arm-PCR of CDR3 regions. TCRdb called the multiplex PCR reads again in MiXCR, with one record for every CDR3 protein. The data show approximately 500,000 distinct CDR3 sequences, with about a fifth seen just once and around 7% held by the top ten. The starting material was peripheral blood mononuclear cells (PBMCs), obtained when the disease was refractory, from a patient treated with antithyroid drugs. The gene calls are TRBV10-3 and TRBJ1-4; D gene uncertain. The clonotype originates from a female donor with Graves disease. The CDR3 coding sequence is TGTGCCATCAGCGACACCCGAACTAATGAAAAACTGTTTTTT. Its translation: CAISDTRTNEKLFF.